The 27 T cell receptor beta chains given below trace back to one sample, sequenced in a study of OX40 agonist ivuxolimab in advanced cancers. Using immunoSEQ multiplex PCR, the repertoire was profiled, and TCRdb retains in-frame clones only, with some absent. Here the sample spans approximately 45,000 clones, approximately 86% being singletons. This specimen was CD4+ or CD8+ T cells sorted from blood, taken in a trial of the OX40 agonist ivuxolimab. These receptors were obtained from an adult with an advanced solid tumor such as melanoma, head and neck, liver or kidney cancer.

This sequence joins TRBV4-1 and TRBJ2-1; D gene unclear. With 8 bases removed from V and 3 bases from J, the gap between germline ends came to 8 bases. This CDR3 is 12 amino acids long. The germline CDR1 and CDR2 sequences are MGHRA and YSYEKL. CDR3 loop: CASGGFYNEQFF. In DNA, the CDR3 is TGCGCCAGCGGTGGGTTCTACAATGAGCAGTTCTTC.

The CDR3 DNA sequence: TGTGCCAGCAGCTCGCTCGGGGAGACCCAGTACTTC. It yields the protein CASSSLGETQYF. The chain combines TRBV5-2 with TRBJ2-5; the table's D call TRBD2 went unverified against the DNA. TRBV5-2 is listed as a pseudogene. The CDR3 is 12 residues long.

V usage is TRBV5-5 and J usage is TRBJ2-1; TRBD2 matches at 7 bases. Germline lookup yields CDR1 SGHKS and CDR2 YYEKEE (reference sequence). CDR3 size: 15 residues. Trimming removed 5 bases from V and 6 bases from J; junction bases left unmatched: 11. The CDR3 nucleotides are TGTGCCAGCAGGTTACATAGCCCGGGGGGCAATGAGCAGTTCTTC. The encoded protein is CASRLHSPGGNEQFF.

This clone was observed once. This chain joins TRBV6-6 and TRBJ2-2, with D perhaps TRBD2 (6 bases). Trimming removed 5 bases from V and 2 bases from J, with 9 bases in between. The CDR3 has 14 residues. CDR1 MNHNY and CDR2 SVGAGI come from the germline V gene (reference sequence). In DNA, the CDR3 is TGTGCCAGCAGTAGCGGGTTAAACACCGGGGAGCTGTTTTTT. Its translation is CASSSGLNTGELFF.

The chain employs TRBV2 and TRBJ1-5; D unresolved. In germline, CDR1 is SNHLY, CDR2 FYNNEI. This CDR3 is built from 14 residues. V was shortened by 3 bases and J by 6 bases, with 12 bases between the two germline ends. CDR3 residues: CASSDWGGSQPQHF. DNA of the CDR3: TGTGCCAGCAGTGATTGGGGAGGAAGTCAGCCCCAGCATTTT.

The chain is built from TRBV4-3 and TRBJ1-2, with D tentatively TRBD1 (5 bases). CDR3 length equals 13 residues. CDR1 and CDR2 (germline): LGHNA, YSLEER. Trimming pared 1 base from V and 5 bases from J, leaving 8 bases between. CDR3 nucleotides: TGCGCCAGCAGCCAAGGTGCAGGGTATGGCTACACCTTC. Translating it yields CASSQGAGYGYTF.

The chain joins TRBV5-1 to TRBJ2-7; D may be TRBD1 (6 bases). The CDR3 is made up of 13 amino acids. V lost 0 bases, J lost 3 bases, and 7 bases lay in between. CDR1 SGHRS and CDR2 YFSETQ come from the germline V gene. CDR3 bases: TGCGCCAGCAGCTTGGAGGGGGACTACGAGCAGTACTTC. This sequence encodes CASSLEGDYEQYF.

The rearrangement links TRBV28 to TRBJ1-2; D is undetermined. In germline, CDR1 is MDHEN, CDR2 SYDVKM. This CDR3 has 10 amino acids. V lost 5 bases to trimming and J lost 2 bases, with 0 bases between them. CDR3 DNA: TGTGCCAGCAGTAACTATGGCTACACCTTC. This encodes CASSNYGYTF.

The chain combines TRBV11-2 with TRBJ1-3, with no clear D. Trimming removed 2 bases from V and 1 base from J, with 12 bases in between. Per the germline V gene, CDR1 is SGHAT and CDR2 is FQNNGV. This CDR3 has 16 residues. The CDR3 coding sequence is TGTGCCAGCAGCTTAACTTCCTTTTCATCTGGAAACACCATATATTTT. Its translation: CASSLTSFSSGNTIYF. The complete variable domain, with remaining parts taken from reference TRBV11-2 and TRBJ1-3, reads EAGVAQSPRYKIIEKRQSVAFWCNPISGHATLYWYQQILGQGPKLLIQFQNNGVVDDSQLPKDRFSAERLKGVDSTLKIQPAKLEDSAVYLCASSLTSFSSGNTIYFGEGSWLTVV.

The CDR3 is CASNPARQGGNNEQFF. DNA for the CDR3: TGTGCCAGCAACCCCGCCAGGCAGGGGGGTAACAATGAGCAGTTCTTC. This rearrangement joins TRBV27 to TRBJ2-1, with D perhaps matching TRBD1 (7 bases). CDR3 length: 16 residues. The V gene lost 7 bases and the J gene lost 5 bases, with 21 bases spanning the gap. Germline CDR1 is MNHEY and CDR2 is SMNVEV (reference sequence).

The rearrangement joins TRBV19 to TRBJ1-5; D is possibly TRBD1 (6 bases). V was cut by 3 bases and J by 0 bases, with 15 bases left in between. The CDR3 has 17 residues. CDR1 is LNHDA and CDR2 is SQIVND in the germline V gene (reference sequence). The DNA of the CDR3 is TGTGCCAGTAGTATCCTCGGACAGTGGGATAGCAATCAGCCCCAGCATTTT. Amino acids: CASSILGQWDSNQPQHF.

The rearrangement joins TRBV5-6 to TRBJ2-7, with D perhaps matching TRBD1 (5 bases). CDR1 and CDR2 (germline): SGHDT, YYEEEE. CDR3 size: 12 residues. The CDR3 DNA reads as TGTGCCAGCAGTTTGGACAACTACGAGCAGTACGTC. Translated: CASSLDNYEQYV.

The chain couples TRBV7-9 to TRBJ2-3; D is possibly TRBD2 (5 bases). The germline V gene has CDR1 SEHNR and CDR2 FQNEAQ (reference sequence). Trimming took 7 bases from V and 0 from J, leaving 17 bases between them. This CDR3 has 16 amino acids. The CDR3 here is CASTVPGTTSTDTQYF. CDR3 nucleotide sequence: TGTGCCAGCACCGTACCGGGAACTACTAGCACAGATACGCAGTATTTT.

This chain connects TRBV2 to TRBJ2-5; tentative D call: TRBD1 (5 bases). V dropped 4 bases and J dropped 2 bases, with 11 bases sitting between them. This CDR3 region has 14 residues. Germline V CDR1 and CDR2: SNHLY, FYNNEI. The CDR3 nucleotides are TGTGCCAGCAGTGTGTACAGGAGTCAAGAGACCCAGTACTTC. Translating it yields CASSVYRSQETQYF.

This CDR3 reads CSGFPLGQGEAQYF. Written as DNA, the CDR3 is TGCAGCGGTTTCCCCTTAGGACAGGGCGAGGCGCAGTATTTT. This chain uses TRBV29-1 with TRBJ2-3, with TRBD1 matching 8 bases. The germline gives CDR1 SQVTM, CDR2 ANQGSEA. The CDR3 consists of 14 residues. V trimming: 7 bases; J trimming: 10 bases; junction bases outside the gene matches: 16.

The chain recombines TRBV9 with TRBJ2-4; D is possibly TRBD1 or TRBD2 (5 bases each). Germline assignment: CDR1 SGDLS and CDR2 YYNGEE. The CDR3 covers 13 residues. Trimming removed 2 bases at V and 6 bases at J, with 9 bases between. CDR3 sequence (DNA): TGTGCCAGCAGCGTTGGGGGTTTAAACATTCAGTACTTC. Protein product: CASSVGGLNIQYF.

CDR3: CASSLTGVAGYTF. Here the CDR3 DNA reads TGTGCCAGCAGCTTGACAGGGGTTGCAGGCTACACCTTC. The chain uses TRBV5-4 and TRBJ1-2; TRBD1 matches 7 bases. Looked up from germline, CDR1 is SGHNT and CDR2 is YYREEE (reference sequence). The CDR3 consists of 13 residues. After removal of 1 base from V and 8 bases from J, the junction contained 5 bases not matched to a gene.

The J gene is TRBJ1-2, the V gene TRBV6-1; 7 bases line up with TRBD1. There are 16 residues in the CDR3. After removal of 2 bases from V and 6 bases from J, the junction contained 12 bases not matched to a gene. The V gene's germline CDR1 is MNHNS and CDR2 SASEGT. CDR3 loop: CASSEFGYGTGDGYTF. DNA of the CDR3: TGTGCCAGCAGTGAATTTGGTTATGGTACAGGGGATGGCTACACCTTC.

CDR3 sequence reads: CASSLSPQSTEAFF. For the CDR3, the DNA is TGTGCCAGCAGCTTGTCCCCTCAGAGCACTGAAGCTTTCTTT. The rearrangement joins TRBV5-6 to TRBJ1-1; D not certain. V gave up 1 base and J gave up 4 bases, with 11 bases separating them. Germline CDR1 reads SGHDT; CDR2 reads YYEEEE. The CDR3 is 14 residues long.

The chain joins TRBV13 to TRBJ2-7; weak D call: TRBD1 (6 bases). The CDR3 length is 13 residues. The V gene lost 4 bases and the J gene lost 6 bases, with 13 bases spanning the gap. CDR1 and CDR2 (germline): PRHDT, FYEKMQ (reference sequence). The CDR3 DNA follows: TGTGCCAGCAGCTCAAGGACAGATAGCGAGCAGTACGTC. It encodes CASSSRTDSEQYV.

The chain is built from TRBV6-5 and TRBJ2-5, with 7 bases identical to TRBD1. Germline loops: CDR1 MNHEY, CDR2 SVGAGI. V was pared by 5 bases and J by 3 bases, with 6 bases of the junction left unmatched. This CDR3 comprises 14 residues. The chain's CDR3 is CASSPRDSKETQYF. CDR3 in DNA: TGTGCCAGCAGTCCCCGGGACAGCAAAGAGACCCAGTACTTC.

The CDR3 nucleotides are TGTGCCAGCAGCAACAGGGGGGACACCGGGGAGCTGTTTTTT. Translating it yields CASSNRGDTGELFF. The genes are TRBV7-8 and TRBJ2-2, with 8 bases matching TRBD1. Trimming removed 5 bases from V and 3 bases from J; junction bases left unmatched: 2. The CDR3 is 14 residues long. Germline V gene data show CDR1 as SGHVS and CDR2 as FQNEAQ.

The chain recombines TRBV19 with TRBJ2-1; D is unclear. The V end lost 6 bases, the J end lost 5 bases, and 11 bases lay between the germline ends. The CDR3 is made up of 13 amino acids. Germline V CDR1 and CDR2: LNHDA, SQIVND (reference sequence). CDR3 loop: CASRPLLDNEQFF. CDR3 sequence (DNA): TGTGCCAGTAGGCCCTTACTTGACAATGAGCAGTTCTTC.

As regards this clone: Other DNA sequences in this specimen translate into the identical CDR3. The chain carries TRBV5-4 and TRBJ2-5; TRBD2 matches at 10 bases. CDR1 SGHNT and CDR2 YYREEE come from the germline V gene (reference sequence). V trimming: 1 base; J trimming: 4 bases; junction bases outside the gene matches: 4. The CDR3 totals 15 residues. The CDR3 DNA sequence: TGTGCCAGCAGCTTGATAGCGGGGGGTGGAGAGACCCAGTACTTC. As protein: CASSLIAGGGETQYF. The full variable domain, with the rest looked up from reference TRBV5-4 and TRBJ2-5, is ETGVTQSPTHLIKTRGQQVTLRCSSQSGHNTVSWYQQALGQGPQFIFQYYREEENGRGNFPPRFSGLQFPNYSSELNVNALELDDSALYLCASSLIAGGGETQYFGPGTRLLVL.

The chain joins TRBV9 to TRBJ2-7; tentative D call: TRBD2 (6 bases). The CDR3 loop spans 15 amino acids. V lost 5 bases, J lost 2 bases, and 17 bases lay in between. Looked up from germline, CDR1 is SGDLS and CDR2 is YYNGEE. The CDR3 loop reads CASRDGDCPAYEQYV. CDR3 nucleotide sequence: TGTGCCAGCAGGGATGGGGACTGTCCAGCCTACGAGCAGTACGTC.

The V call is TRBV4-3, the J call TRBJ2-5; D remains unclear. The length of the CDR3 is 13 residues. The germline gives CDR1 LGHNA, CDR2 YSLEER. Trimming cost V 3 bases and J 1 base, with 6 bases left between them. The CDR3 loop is CASSQTGQETQYF. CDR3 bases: TGCGCCAGCAGCCAGACGGGCCAAGAGACCCAGTACTTC.

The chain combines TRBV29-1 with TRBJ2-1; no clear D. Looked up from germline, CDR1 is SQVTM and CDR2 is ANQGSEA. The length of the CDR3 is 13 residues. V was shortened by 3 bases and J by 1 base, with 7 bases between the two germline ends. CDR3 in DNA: TGCAGCGTTGAGAAGGTGTCCTACAATGAGCAGTTCTTC. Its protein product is CSVEKVSYNEQFF.